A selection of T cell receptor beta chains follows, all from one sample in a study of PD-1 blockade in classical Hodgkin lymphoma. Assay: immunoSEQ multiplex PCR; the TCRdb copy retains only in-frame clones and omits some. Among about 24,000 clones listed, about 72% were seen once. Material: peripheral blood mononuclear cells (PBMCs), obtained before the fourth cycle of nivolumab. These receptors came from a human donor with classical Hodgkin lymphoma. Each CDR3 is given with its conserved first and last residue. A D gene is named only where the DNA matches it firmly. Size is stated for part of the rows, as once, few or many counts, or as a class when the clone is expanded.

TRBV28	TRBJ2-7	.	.	TGTGCCAGCAGCCGGGGTTTTGAGCAGTACTTC	CASSRGFEQYF
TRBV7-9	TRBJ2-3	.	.	TGTGCCAGCAGCCCCATTAAGGGGCCAGATACGCAGTATTTT	CASSPIKGPDTQYF
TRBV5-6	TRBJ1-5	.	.	TGTGCCAGCAGCGAATATCAGCCCCAGCATTTT	CASSEYQPQHF
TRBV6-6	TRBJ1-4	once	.	TGTGCCAGCAGTTGGGGCGGCGGGGTAGGAGAAAAACTGTTTTTT	CASSWGGGVGEKLFF
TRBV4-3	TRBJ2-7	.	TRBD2	TGCGCCAGCAGCCAAGATTGGTCTAGCGGGGGGGGAGCGCAGTACTTC	CASSQDWSSGGGAQYF
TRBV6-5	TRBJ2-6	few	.	TGTGCCAGCAGTCGACAGGTCTCTGGGGCCAACGTCCTGACTTTC	CASSRQVSGANVLTF
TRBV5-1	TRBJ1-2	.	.	TGCGCCAGCAGCTTGTTCACAGGACAAGACGGCTACACCTTC	CASSLFTGQDGYTF
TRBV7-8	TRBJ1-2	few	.	TGTGCCAGCAGCTTAGGCCGGGTTCAAGCTAACTATGGCTACACCTTC	CASSLGRVQANYGYTF
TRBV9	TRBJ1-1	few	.	TGTGCCAGCAGCCCTGGGGGCATCTCTGAAGCTTTCTTT	CASSPGGISEAFF
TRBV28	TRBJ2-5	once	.	TGTGCCAGCAGTTTATTAGGGACGGGGGAACAAGAGACCCAGTACTTC	CASSLLGTGEQETQYF
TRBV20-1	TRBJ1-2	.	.	TGCAGTGGGGACTCTCCAAGGGGCTACACCTTC	CSGDSPRGYTF
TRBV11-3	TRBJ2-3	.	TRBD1	TGTGCCAGCAGCCCCGGGACAGGGGGCCGCACAGATACGCAGTATTTT	CASSPGTGGRTDTQYF
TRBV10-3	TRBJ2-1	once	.	TGTGCCATCAGTGATTCCCACAGGGCCACTAATGAGCAGTTCTTC	CAISDSHRATNEQFF
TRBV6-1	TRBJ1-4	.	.	TGTGCCAGCAGTGAATTCAGGATAAATGAAAAACTGTTTTTT	CASSEFRINEKLFF